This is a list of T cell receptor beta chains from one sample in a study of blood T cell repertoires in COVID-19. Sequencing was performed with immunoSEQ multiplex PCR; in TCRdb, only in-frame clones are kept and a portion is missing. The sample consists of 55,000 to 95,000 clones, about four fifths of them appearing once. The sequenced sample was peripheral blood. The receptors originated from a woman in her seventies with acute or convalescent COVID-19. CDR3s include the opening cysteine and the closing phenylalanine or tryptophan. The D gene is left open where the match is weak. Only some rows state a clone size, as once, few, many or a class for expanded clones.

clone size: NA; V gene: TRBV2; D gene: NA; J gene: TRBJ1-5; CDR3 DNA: TGTGCCAGCAGTGACAGGGAGGGTCAGCCCCAGCATTTT; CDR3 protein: CASSDREGQPQHF
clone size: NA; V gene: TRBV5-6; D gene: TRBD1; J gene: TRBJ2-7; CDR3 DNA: TGTGCCAGCAGCTGGGCGCCGGGACAGGGCGGGTACGAGCAGTACTTC; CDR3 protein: CASSWAPGQGGYEQYF
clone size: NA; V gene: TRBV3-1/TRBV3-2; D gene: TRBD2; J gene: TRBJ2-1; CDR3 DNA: TGTGCCAGCAGCCCTACTTTGCGGGAGAATAATGAGCAGTTCTTC; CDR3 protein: CASSPTLRENNEQFF
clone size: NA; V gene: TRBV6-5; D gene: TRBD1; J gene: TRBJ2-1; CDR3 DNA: TGTGCCAGCAGGCGGACAGGGGGCAAGAGGGGTGAGCAGTTCTTC; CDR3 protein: CASRRTGGKRGEQFF
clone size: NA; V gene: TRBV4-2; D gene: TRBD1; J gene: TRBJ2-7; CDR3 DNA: TGTGCCAGCAGCCAAGAGGGGACAGGGGGTTGGGAATCCTACGAGCAGTACTTC; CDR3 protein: CASSQEGTGGWESYEQYF
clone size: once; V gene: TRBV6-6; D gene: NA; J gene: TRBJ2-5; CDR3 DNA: TGTGCCAGCACGGACCAAGAGACCCAGTACTTC; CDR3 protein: CASTDQETQYF
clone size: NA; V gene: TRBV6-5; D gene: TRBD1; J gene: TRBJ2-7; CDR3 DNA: TGTGCCAGCAGCAGGGACAGGACCAACTACGAGCAGTACTTC; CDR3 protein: CASSRDRTNYEQYF
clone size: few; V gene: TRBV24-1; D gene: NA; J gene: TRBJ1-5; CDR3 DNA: TGTGCCACCAGTGATTTCGGGTCTCAGCCCCAGCATTTT; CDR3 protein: CATSDFGSQPQHF
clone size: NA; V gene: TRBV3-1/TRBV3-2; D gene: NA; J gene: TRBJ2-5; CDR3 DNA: TGTGCCAGCAGCAATAGCCAAGAGACCCAGTACTTC; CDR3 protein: CASSNSQETQYF
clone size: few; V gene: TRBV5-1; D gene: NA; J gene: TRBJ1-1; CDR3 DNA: TGCGCCAGCAGCTTGGCTGGGGAGACTGAAGCTTTCTTT; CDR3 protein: CASSLAGETEAFF
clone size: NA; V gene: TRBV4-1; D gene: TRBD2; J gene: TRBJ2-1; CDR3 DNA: TGCGCCAGCAGCCAAGATTGGGCGGGAGGTTACAATGAGCAGTTCTTC; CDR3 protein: CASSQDWAGGYNEQFF
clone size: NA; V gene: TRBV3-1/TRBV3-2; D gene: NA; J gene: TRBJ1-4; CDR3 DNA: TGTGCCAGCAGCCAATCGGTGGGGCAGGGACTGTTTTTT; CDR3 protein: CASSQSVGQGLFF
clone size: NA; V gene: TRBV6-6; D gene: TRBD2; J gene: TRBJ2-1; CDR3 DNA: TGTGCCAGCAGTTACGGAAATAGCGGGAGTGAGCAGTTCTTC; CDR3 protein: CASSYGNSGSEQFF
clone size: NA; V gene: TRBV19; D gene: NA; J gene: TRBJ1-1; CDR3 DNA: TGTGCCAGTAGCGTCTATTTAAACACTGAAGCTTTCTTT; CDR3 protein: CASSVYLNTEAFF
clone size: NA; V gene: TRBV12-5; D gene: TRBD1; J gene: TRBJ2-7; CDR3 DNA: TGTGCTAGTGGTCGGACAGGGGTAGACGAGCAGTACTTC; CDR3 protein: CASGRTGVDEQYF
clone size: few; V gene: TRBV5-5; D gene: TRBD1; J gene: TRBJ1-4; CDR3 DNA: TGTGCCAGCAGCGCGGACAGGAGCGCAACTAATGAAAAACTGTTTTTT; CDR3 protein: CASSADRSATNEKLFF
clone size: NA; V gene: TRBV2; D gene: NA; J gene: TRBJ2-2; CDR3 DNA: TGTGCCAGCGGCTCCGGGATTTACACCGGGGAGCTGTTTTTT; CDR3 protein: CASGSGIYTGELFF
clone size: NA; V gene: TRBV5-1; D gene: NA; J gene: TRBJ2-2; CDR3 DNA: TGCGCCAGCAGCTTGGGTATGCCTCCGGGCACCGGGGAGCTGTTTTTT; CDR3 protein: CASSLGMPPGTGELFF
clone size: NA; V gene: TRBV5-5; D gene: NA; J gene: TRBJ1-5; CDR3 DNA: TGTGCCAGCAGCTTGGTGTCAGGGAATCAGCCCCAGCATTTT; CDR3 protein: CASSLVSGNQPQHF
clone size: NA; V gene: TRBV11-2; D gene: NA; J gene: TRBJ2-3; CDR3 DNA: TGTGCCAGCAGCTTGGGAGGTACGCAGTATTTT; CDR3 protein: CASSLGGTQYF
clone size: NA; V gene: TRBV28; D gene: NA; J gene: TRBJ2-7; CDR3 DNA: TGTGCCAGCAGTTTCAGGGGAGCAGTCGAGCAGTACTTC; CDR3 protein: CASSFRGAVEQYF
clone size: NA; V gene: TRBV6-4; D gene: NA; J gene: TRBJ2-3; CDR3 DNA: TGTGCCAGCAGCGCCTCGAGGGCAGATACGCAGTATTTT; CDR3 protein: CASSASRADTQYF
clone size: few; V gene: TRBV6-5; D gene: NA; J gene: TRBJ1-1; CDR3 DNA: TGTGCCAGCGGGGGCGCAAAGGCTTTCTTT; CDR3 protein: CASGGAKAFF
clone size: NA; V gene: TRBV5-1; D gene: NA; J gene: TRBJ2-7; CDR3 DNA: TGCGCCAGCAGCCCGGGGCGGGGGACAACCTGGATCTACGAGCAGTACTTC; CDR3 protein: CASSPGRGTTWIYEQYF
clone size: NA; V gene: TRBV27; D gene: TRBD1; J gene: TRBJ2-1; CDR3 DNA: TGTGCCAGCAGTTATCGCGACAGGGTGCTGAATGAGCAGTTCTTC; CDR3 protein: CASSYRDRVLNEQFF
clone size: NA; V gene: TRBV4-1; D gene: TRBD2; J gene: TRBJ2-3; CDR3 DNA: TGCGCCAGCAGCCGTTCCGGGACTAGCGGGACAAGAGATACGCAGTATTTT; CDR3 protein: CASSRSGTSGTRDTQYF
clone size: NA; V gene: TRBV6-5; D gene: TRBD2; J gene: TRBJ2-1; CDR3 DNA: TGTGCCAGCAGTCTTGTAGCGGGAGTCAATGAGCAGTTCTTC; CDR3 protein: CASSLVAGVNEQFF
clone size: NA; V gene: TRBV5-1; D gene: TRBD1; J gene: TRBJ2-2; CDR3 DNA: TGCGCCAGCAGCCGGACAGGGGACCCCGGGGAGCTGTTTTTT; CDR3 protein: CASSRTGDPGELFF
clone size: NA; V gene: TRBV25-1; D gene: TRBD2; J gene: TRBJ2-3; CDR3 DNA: TGTGCCAGCAGTGAATCGATCGGACTAGCGGGAGCGGGCGATACGCAGTATTTT; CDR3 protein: CASSESIGLAGAGDTQYF
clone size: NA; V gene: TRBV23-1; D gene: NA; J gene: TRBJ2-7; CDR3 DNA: TGCGCCAGCACTAGTATCCGATGGGGGCACGACGAGCAGTACTTC; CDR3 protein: CASTSIRWGHDEQYF
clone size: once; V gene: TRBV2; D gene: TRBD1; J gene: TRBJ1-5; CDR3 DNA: TGTGCCAGCAGTGAAGGGGGACAGGGGCGGGGGCCCCAGCATTTT; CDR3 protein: CASSEGGQGRGPQHF
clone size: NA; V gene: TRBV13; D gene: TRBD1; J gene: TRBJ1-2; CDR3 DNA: TGTGCCAGCAGCCGAGGTAGATCGGACAGGGCCTATGGCTACACCTTC; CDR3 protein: CASSRGRSDRAYGYTF